The next 21 T cell receptor beta chains were all read from a single sample in a study of blood T cell repertoires in COVID-19. The table came from immunoSEQ multiplex PCR; TCRdb's copy has only in-frame clones and leaves some out. The sample lists approximately 41,000 clones, about nine tenths occurring once. Sample: peripheral blood. These receptors were obtained from a man over 45 with active COVID-19.

The chain uses TRBV18 and TRBJ2-1, with 15 bases matching TRBD2. The CDR3 consists of 14 residues. The germline gives CDR1 KGHSH, CDR2 LQKENI. Trimming took 3 bases from V and 10 from J; bases not matched to a gene: 1. The CDR3, as DNA: TGTGCCAGCTCACCCGGGACTAGCGGGGGGGAGCAGTTCTTC. This translates into CASSPGTSGGEQFF.

The J gene is TRBJ2-7, the V gene TRBV30; D unresolved. V was clipped by 8 bases and J by 1 base, with 9 bases between them. The CDR3 runs to 11 residues. Germline values: CDR1 GTSNPN, CDR2 SVGIG (reference sequence). CDR3 residues: CASEVSYEQYF. Written as DNA, the CDR3 is TGTGCCAGTGAGGTTTCCTACGAGCAGTACTTC.

CDR3 amino acids: CAISESGGRSSYEQYF. CDR3 DNA sequence: TGTGCCATCAGTGAGTCTGGCGGGAGAAGCTCCTACGAGCAGTACTTC. The V gene is TRBV10-3, the J gene TRBJ2-7; TRBD2 aligns across 7 bases. Germline V CDR1 and CDR2: ENHRY, SYGVKD. V dropped 0 bases and J dropped 0; count of bases not matched to a gene: 5. The CDR3 totals 16 residues.

The chain combines TRBV9 with TRBJ2-1, with D possibly matching TRBD2 (5 bases). CDR1 and CDR2 from the germline V gene are SGDLS and YYNGEE. CDR3 size: 12 residues. V lost 0 bases, J lost 9 bases, and 7 bases lay in between. The CDR3 DNA reads TGTGCCAGCAGCGTAGATGGGAGTGAGCAGTTCTTC. It yields the protein CASSVDGSEQFF.

This clone was picked up one time. V and J are TRBV10-3 and TRBJ2-2; the D gene is possibly TRBD1 (5 bases). Between the trimmed V and J ends, which lost 4 bases and 3 bases, there was a span of 12 bases. The CDR3 is made up of 15 amino acids. Germline CDR1 is ENHRY and CDR2 is SYGVKD. The DNA of the CDR3 is TGTGCCATCAGTGCAAAAGGGGTTGACACCGGGGAGCTGTTTTTT. Its protein product is CAISAKGVDTGELFF.

This chain joins TRBV28 and TRBJ1-2; 7 bases line up with TRBD1. V was clipped by 5 bases and J by 2 bases; unmatched bases: 5. The CDR3 loop spans 14 amino acids. In germline, CDR1 is MDHEN, CDR2 SYDVKM. CDR3: CASSARGVNYGYTF. For the CDR3, the DNA is TGTGCCAGCAGTGCCAGGGGGGTAAACTATGGCTACACCTTC.

The V call is TRBV28, the J call TRBJ2-2, with TRBD2 as a possible D gene (6 bases). The CDR3 extends over 16 amino acids. V was clipped by 8 bases and J by 4 bases, with 20 bases between them. Germline V CDR1 and CDR2: MDHEN, SYDVKM. The CDR3 loop is CASLGRERVPTGELFF. CDR3 nucleotide sequence: TGTGCCAGCCTAGGTCGGGAGCGGGTTCCCACCGGGGAGCTGTTTTTT.

V usage is TRBV6-2 or TRBV6-3 and J usage is TRBJ2-7; D is unclear. Per the germline V gene, CDR1 is MNHEY and CDR2 is SVGEGT. Trimming stripped 0 bases from V and 5 bases from J, with 17 bases between. The CDR3 extends over 16 amino acids. As DNA, the CDR3 is TGTGCCAGCAGTTACTCGAACGCGCACTCCCTCCACGAGCAGTACTTC. Amino acids: CASSYSNAHSLHEQYF.

This clone was counted a few times. This chain joins TRBV7-6 and TRBJ2-3; no firm D call. CDR3 length: 13 amino acids. Germline CDR1 SGHVS, CDR2 FNYEAQ. V lost 1 base, J lost 6 bases, and 8 bases lay in between. This CDR3 reads CASSLGTGDTQYF. CDR3 in DNA: TGTGCCAGCAGCTTAGGAACGGGTGATACGCAGTATTTT.

The J gene is TRBJ2-3, the V gene TRBV19; weak D call: TRBD2 (7 bases). This CDR3 is 14 amino acids long. V lost 0 bases, J lost 8 bases, and 12 bases lay in between. Germline CDR1 reads LNHDA; CDR2 reads SQIVND (reference sequence). CDR3 sequence: CASSIESGTPTQYF. The CDR3 DNA sequence: TGTGCCAGTAGTATAGAGAGCGGGACACCTACGCAGTATTTT.

The chain combines TRBV11-2 with TRBJ2-1; weak D call: TRBD1 (6 bases). Trimming left V 1 base short and J 6 bases short, with 7 bases between. Germline V lookup: CDR1 SGHAT, CDR2 FQNNGV. This CDR3 comprises 13 residues. The CDR3, as DNA: TGTGCCAGCAGCTTAGTCAGGGGCAATGAGCAGTTCTTC. Protein product: CASSLVRGNEQFF.

The table lists this clone with a count of one. The chain couples TRBV9 to TRBJ2-2; TRBD1 matches at 12 bases. Germline CDR1 reads SGDLS; CDR2 reads YYNGEE. V shed 2 bases and J 6 bases; nucleotides not matched to a gene: 8. CDR3 length: 17 residues. The CDR3 is CASSVLPGQGASGELFF. The CDR3 nucleotides read TGTGCCAGCAGCGTCCTACCGGGACAGGGGGCGTCCGGGGAGCTGTTTTTT.

This clone occurred once. This chain joins TRBV28 and TRBJ2-1, with 10 positions matching TRBD2. Germline V gene data show CDR1 as MDHEN and CDR2 as SYDVKM. The CDR3 is 15 amino acids. The trim removed 6 bases at V and 7 bases at J, leaving 9 bases unmatched. CDR3 sequence reads: CASSAGLASGNEQFF. The CDR3 nucleotides read TGTGCCAGCAGCGCGGGACTAGCGTCGGGTAATGAGCAGTTCTTC.

The CDR3 DNA is TGTGCCAGCAGTGAGCGCGGGGACTGGCTTTTAGGCGAGCAGTACTTC. Its protein is CASSERGDWLLGEQYF. This chain joins TRBV7-2 and TRBJ2-7; D perhaps matches TRBD2 (6 bases). The V end was cut by 6 bases, the J end by 6 bases, with 24 bases between. The V gene's germline CDR1 is SGHTA and CDR2 FQGNSA. The CDR3 covers 16 residues.

This clone was observed a single time. This rearrangement joins TRBV7-9 to TRBJ2-1, with TRBD2 matching over 10 bases. Germline CDR1 reads SEHNR; CDR2 reads FQNEAQ (reference sequence). The CDR3 spans 16 residues. V gave up 1 base and J gave up 7 bases; unmatched junction bases: 7. The DNA of the CDR3 is TGTGCCAGCAGCTTAGTTAGGGTAGCGGGAGGTAATGAGCAGTTCTTC. It encodes CASSLVRVAGGNEQFF.

The chain is built from TRBV4-3 and TRBJ1-5; the match to TRBD1 covers 8 bases. The germline V gene has CDR1 LGHNA and CDR2 YSLEER. This CDR3 is built from 19 residues. V shed 0 bases and J 0 bases; nucleotides not matched to a gene: 10. The CDR3 protein is CASSQEVVVDRDSNQPQHF. CDR3 nucleotide sequence: TGCGCCAGCAGCCAAGAGGTCGTCGTGGACAGGGATAGCAATCAGCCCCAGCATTTT.

The table lists this clone with a few counts. The genes are TRBV6-2 or TRBV6-3 and TRBJ1-3; D gene unclear. V shed 4 bases and J shed 8 bases, with 15 bases lying between them. CDR3 length equals 14 residues. From germline, CDR1 is MNHEY and CDR2 SVGEGT. In nucleotides, the CDR3 is TGTGCCAGCAGTTCCGAGACACCCGGTCACACCATATATTTT. Amino acid sequence: CASSSETPGHTIYF.

This clone was detected once. J is TRBJ1-1 and V is TRBV21-1. TRBV21-1 counts as a pseudogene. The CDR3 contains 12 residues. CDR3 sequence reads: CASSKDGTEAFF. In nucleotides, the CDR3 is TGTGCCAGCAGCAAAGACGGCACTGAAGCTTTCTTT.

The chain carries TRBV29-1 and TRBJ1-3; D unresolved. CDR1 is SQVTM, CDR2 ANQGSEA, per germline. The CDR3 runs 13 residues. The germline V and J ends were trimmed by 7 bases and 0 bases, with 10 bases remaining between them. CDR3 bases: TGCAGCGCGACCGGGGACTCTGGAAACACCATATATTTT. It yields the protein CSATGDSGNTIYF.

This clone was observed at least ten times. Other nucleotide sequences in the sample specify the same CDR3. The chain has TRBV6-1 and TRBJ2-7; TRBD1 agrees at 7 bases. Germline V gene lookup returns CDR1 MNHNS and CDR2 SASEGT. J lost 3 bases, V lost 1 base, and 3 bases had no gene match. This CDR3 has 14 amino acids. CDR3 sequence: CASSEGQGNYEQYF. Written as DNA, the CDR3 is TGTGCCAGCAGTGAAGGACAGGGCAACTACGAGCAGTACTTC.

This chain links TRBV9 with TRBJ2-1, with no clear D. V was pared by 1 base and J by 5 bases, with 10 bases between. Germline V gene lookup returns CDR1 SGDLS and CDR2 YYNGEE. This CDR3 has 14 residues. CDR3 in amino acids: CASSVRLVDNEQFF. In DNA form, the CDR3 reads TGTGCCAGCAGCGTACGACTCGTGGACAATGAGCAGTTCTTC.